The subject of this entry is one T cell receptor (beta chain). Co-extraction yielded RNA and DNA from around 20-30 mg of unsorted bulk tissue. Chronic HBV infection, which was untreated, was present in the patients. Sampling was performed at five separate regions of each tumor. Germline V gene lookup returns CDR1 MNHNS and CDR2 SASEGT. CDR3 length: 16 amino acids. Germline trimming cut 3 bases from V and 6 bases from J; bases unmatched to any gene: 10. TCR beta cDNA came from 400 to 500 ng total RNA, primed with a constant-region primer. Modified slightly, ARM-PCR produced TCR beta libraries over three nested multiplex PCR rounds. Rounds one and two of PCR, each of roughly 10 cycles, were primed with TRBV1-TRBV30 forward primers and a C-beta reverse primer. From the multiplex PCR reads, TCRdb called clonotypes with MiXCR, one entry per CDR3 protein. The sample yields roughly 70,000 distinct CDR3 sequences, about 65% seen once.

The record originates from a study of tumor-infiltrating lymphocytes in primary liver carcinoma. V is TRBV6-1 and J is TRBJ2-1; 8 positions match TRBD2. The specimen was liver tumor tissue from sampling region 4. Subset denoted: tumor region T4, right-lateral pole. The TCR sequence derives from a man in his forties with primary liver carcinoma and hepatitis B virus infection. CDR3 sequence: CASSDRPGTSGNEQFF. The CDR3 DNA reads TGTGCCAGCAGTGACCGCCCCGGGACTAGTGGCAATGAGCAGTTCTTC.